This is a list of T cell receptor beta chains from one sample in a study of metastatic and nonmetastatic thyroid tumors. MiXCR reprocessed the PCR reads for TCRdb. The sample shows roughly 81,000 clones, less than 10% of them seen only once. The sequencing sample was made of blood. The receptors stem from a female donor with papillary thyroid cancer or a benign thyroid nodule (not recorded which). Some clones in this sample may be carry-over from other donors' samples. CDR3s include the opening cysteine and the closing phenylalanine or tryptophan. A D gene is named only where the DNA matches it firmly. Clone size, where shown, is once, few, many, or a class for clones that have expanded.

CDR3 protein: CASSSSMNTEAFF
CDR3 DNA: TGTGCCAGCAGCTCCTCTATGAACACTGAAGCTTTCTTT
J gene: TRBJ1-1
D gene: .
clone size: many
V gene: TRBV7-3

CDR3 protein: CASSLTSGGKQYF
CDR3 DNA: TGCGCCAGCAGCTTGACTAGCGGGGGGAAGCAGTACTTC
J gene: TRBJ2-7
D gene: TRBD2
clone size: many
V gene: TRBV5-1

CDR3 protein: CASSSPDRGLEQYF
CDR3 DNA: TGTGCCAGTAGCAGCCCGGACAGGGGGCTCGAGCAGTACTTC
J gene: TRBJ2-7
D gene: TRBD1
clone size: many
V gene: TRBV19

CDR3 protein: CASSATGPQPQHF
CDR3 DNA: TGTGCCAGCAGTGCCACAGGGCCTCAGCCCCAGCATTTT
J gene: TRBJ1-5
D gene: .
clone size: medium-sized
V gene: TRBV6-1

CDR3 protein: CASSVQAQETQYF
CDR3 DNA: TGTGCCAGCAGTGTACAGGCCCAAGAGACCCAGTACTTC
J gene: TRBJ2-5
D gene: .
clone size: many
V gene: TRBV6-4

CDR3 protein: CASSHGQFNTEAFF
CDR3 DNA: TGTGCCAGCAGTCATGGACAGTTTAACACTGAAGCTTTCTTT
J gene: TRBJ1-1
D gene: .
clone size: .
V gene: TRBV11-2

CDR3 protein: CASRRLAGNGELFF
CDR3 DNA: TGTGCCAGCAGAAGACTAGCGGGGAATGGGGAGCTGTTTTTT
J gene: TRBJ2-2
D gene: TRBD2
clone size: many
V gene: TRBV2

CDR3 protein: CASSGVRTDTQYF
CDR3 DNA: TGTGCCAGCAGCGGGGTCCGCACAGATACGCAGTATTTT
J gene: TRBJ2-3
D gene: .
clone size: many
V gene: TRBV6-1

CDR3 protein: CASSLSGVTSTDTQYF
CDR3 DNA: TGTGCCAGCAGCTTAAGTGGGGTAACTAGCACAGATACGCAGTATTTT
J gene: TRBJ2-3
D gene: .
clone size: many
V gene: TRBV11-1

CDR3 protein: CSAHPTGINEKLFF
CDR3 DNA: TGCAGTGCCCACCCGACAGGGATTAATGAAAAACTGTTTTTT
J gene: TRBJ1-4
D gene: TRBD1
clone size: many
V gene: TRBV20-1

CDR3 protein: CSARLAGVDEQYF
CDR3 DNA: TGCAGCGCCAGACTAGCGGGGGTGGACGAGCAGTACTTC
J gene: TRBJ2-7
D gene: TRBD2
clone size: many
V gene: TRBV29-1

CDR3 protein: CASTRGLAGWDEQFF
CDR3 DNA: TGCGCCAGCACCCGGGGACTAGCGGGGTGGGATGAGCAGTTCTTC
J gene: TRBJ2-1
D gene: TRBD2
clone size: many
V gene: TRBV10-2

CDR3 protein: CASSRTGAQETQYF
CDR3 DNA: TGTGCCAGCAGTAGGACAGGGGCCCAAGAGACCCAGTACTTC
J gene: TRBJ2-5
D gene: TRBD1
clone size: many
V gene: TRBV12-3/TRBV12-4

CDR3 protein: CASSPTPVDRGEQYF
CDR3 DNA: TGCGCCAGCAGCCCGACTCCAGTGGACCGGGGCGAGCAGTACTTC
J gene: TRBJ2-7
D gene: .
clone size: many
V gene: TRBV4-1

CDR3 protein: CSASYPGDSLNTEAFF
CDR3 DNA: TGCAGTGCTAGTTACCCAGGGGACTCTTTGAACACTGAAGCTTTCTTT
J gene: TRBJ1-1
D gene: .
clone size: many
V gene: TRBV20-1

CDR3 protein: CASTGRNYGYTF
CDR3 DNA: TGTGCCTCGACAGGTCGTAACTATGGCTACACCTTC
J gene: TRBJ1-2
D gene: .
clone size: many
V gene: TRBV30

CDR3 protein: CAILKRTPHDSNEQFF
CDR3 DNA: TGCGCCATCCTGAAACGGACCCCCCACGATAGCAATGAGCAGTTCTTC
J gene: TRBJ2-1
D gene: .
clone size: many
V gene: TRBV10-2

CDR3 protein: CASSRGYMNTEAFF
CDR3 DNA: TGTGCCAGCAGCCGTGGATATATGAACACTGAAGCTTTCTTT
J gene: TRBJ1-1
D gene: .
clone size: .
V gene: TRBV5-6

CDR3 protein: CASSDSGGDYNEQFF
CDR3 DNA: TGTGCCAGCAGTGATAGCGGGGGGGACTACAATGAGCAGTTCTTC
J gene: TRBJ2-1
D gene: TRBD2
clone size: many
V gene: TRBV6-4

CDR3 protein: CSARDVGGGDSYEQYF
CDR3 DNA: TGCAGTGCTAGAGATGTAGGGGGGGGCGACTCCTACGAGCAGTACTTC
J gene: TRBJ2-7
D gene: .
clone size: many
V gene: TRBV20-1

CDR3 protein: CASSHGDSGANVLTF
CDR3 DNA: TGTGCCAGCAGTCACGGAGACTCTGGGGCCAACGTCCTGACTTTC
J gene: TRBJ2-6
D gene: .
clone size: many
V gene: TRBV12-3/TRBV12-4

CDR3 protein: CSARGGGPANYGYTF
CDR3 DNA: TGCAGTGCTAGAGGAGGGGGCCCAGCTAACTATGGCTACACCTTC
J gene: TRBJ1-2
D gene: TRBD1
clone size: .
V gene: TRBV20-1

CDR3 protein: CASRTGQGHSPLHF
CDR3 DNA: TGTGCCAGCAGGACCGGACAGGGTCATTCACCCCTCCACTTT
J gene: TRBJ1-6
D gene: TRBD1
clone size: many
V gene: TRBV6-1

CDR3 protein: CASGGQGAYNEQFF
CDR3 DNA: TGTGCCAGCGGCGGGCAGGGGGCATACAATGAGCAGTTCTTC
J gene: TRBJ2-1
D gene: TRBD1
clone size: many
V gene: TRBV7-9

CDR3 protein: CATSGQRGTGELFF
CDR3 DNA: TGTGCCACCTCGGGACAGCGGGGCACCGGGGAGCTGTTTTTT
J gene: TRBJ2-2
D gene: .
clone size: many
V gene: TRBV15

CDR3 protein: CASSAQVVYNEQFF
CDR3 DNA: TGCGCCAGCAGTGCACAGGTGGTCTACAATGAGCAGTTCTTC
J gene: TRBJ2-1
D gene: .
clone size: many
V gene: TRBV10-2

CDR3 protein: CASSVPEQYF
CDR3 DNA: TGTGCCAGCAGCGTACCTGAGCAGTACTTC
J gene: TRBJ2-7
D gene: .
clone size: many
V gene: TRBV9

CDR3 protein: CASSSSQRGYTDTQYF
CDR3 DNA: TGTGCCAGCAGCTCCTCCCAGCGGGGGTACACAGATACGCAGTATTTT
J gene: TRBJ2-3
D gene: TRBD2
clone size: many
V gene: TRBV11-2

CDR3 protein: CSARPGVYTEAFF
CDR3 DNA: TGCAGTGCTCGCCCCGGTGTGTACACTGAAGCTTTCTTT
J gene: TRBJ1-1
D gene: .
clone size: many
V gene: TRBV20-1

CDR3 protein: CASRFTAKNIQYF
CDR3 DNA: TGTGCCAGCAGGTTTACAGCCAAAAACATTCAGTACTTC
J gene: TRBJ2-4
D gene: .
clone size: many
V gene: TRBV6-1

CDR3 protein: CASSLQALSLSNYGYTF
CDR3 DNA: TGTGCCAGCAGCCTGCAAGCCCTAAGTTTATCTAACTATGGCTACACCTTC
J gene: TRBJ1-2
D gene: .
clone size: many
V gene: TRBV11-1